These 5 T cell receptor beta chains came from one sample sequenced in a study of Graves' ophthalmopathy and Graves' hyperthyroidism. The authors amplified TCR beta CDR3 regions from RNA transcripts. Following a first-round RT-PCR that used HTBI primers, a second-round multiplex PCR was carried out. MiXCR, applied by TCRdb to the multiplex PCR reads, yields one record per CDR3 protein. The sample holds about 220,000 distinct CDR3 sequences; roughly 21% are singletons and the top ten take about 46%. The source material was peripheral blood. These receptors were collected from a woman aged 45 to 65 with Graves' ophthalmopathy.

Many counts were recorded for this clonotype. V usage is TRBV28 and J usage is TRBJ2-7; D gene unclear. CDR1 and CDR2 (germline): MDHEN, SYDVKM. The length of the CDR3 is 11 residues. The ends were cut back, 6 bases at V and 3 bases at J, with 6 bases in the middle. The CDR3 nucleotides are TGTGCCAGCAGGCGTCTCTACGAGCAGTACTTC. It codes for CASRRLYEQYF.

The table lists this clonotype with many counts. The V and J genes are TRBV19 and TRBJ1-1, with D hard to call. This CDR3 comprises 15 residues. Germline V gives CDR1 LNHDA, CDR2 SQIVND (reference sequence). The V and J ends lost 0 bases and 5 bases respectively, with 13 bases between them. This CDR3 is CASSIDDTVGTEAFF. The CDR3 coding sequence is TGTGCCAGTAGTATAGATGACACGGTAGGGACTGAAGCTTTCTTT.

Many counts were recorded for this clonotype. The chain recombines TRBV3-1 with TRBJ1-5; 9 nucleotides agree with TRBD1. The V and J ends lost 4 bases and 7 bases, in that order; junction bases with no gene match: 8. Germline V gene sequence: CDR1 LGHDT, CDR2 YNNKEL (reference sequence). The CDR3 has 15 amino acids. Here the CDR3 reads CASSPGQGSRQPQHF. The CDR3 DNA sequence: TGTGCCAGCAGCCCAGGACAGGGGAGCAGGCAGCCCCAGCATTTT.

This clonotype was seen at least ten times. The chain uses TRBV19 and TRBJ1-1; tentative D call: TRBD1 (6 bases). The germline gives CDR1 LNHDA, CDR2 SQIVND (reference sequence). The CDR3 spans 14 residues. Trimming took 6 bases from V and 0 from J, leaving 11 bases between them. CDR3 sequence (DNA): TGTGCCAGTAGAGGACAGATCATGAACACTGAAGCTTTCTTT. It yields the protein CASRGQIMNTEAFF.

V is TRBV20-1 and J is TRBJ1-1, with D possibly matching TRBD1 (5 bases). V lost 1 base and J 6 bases, leaving 15 bases between the germline ends. Per the germline V gene, CDR1 is DFQATT and CDR2 is SNEGSKA (reference sequence). CDR3 size: 14 residues. The CDR3 DNA sequence: TGCAGTGCTAGAGCACTACTGGGGACCGCTGAAGCTTTCTTT. Its protein is CSARALLGTAEAFF.